This T cell receptor beta chain was captured in a study of blood T cell repertoires in COVID-19. Trimming removed 3 bases from V and 0 bases from J, with 12 bases in between. The CDR3 contains 16 residues. Germline V gene lookup returns CDR1 MDHEN and CDR2 SYDVKM. The assay was immunoSEQ multiplex PCR, and TCRdb's table has in-frame clones only and misses some. The repertoire holds approximately 120,000 clones, with around four fifths as singletons. The sample was peripheral blood. The rearrangement links TRBV28 to TRBJ1-3; tentative D call: TRBD1 (6 bases). The TCR originated in a human donor in a cohort sampled during active COVID-19. CDR3 loop: CASSLGGHGSGNTIYF. In DNA, the CDR3 is TGTGCCAGCAGTTTGGGGGGGCATGGCTCTGGAAACACCATATATTTT. Variable domain in full (rest from reference TRBV28 and TRBJ1-3): DVKVTQSSRYLVKRTGEKVFLECVQDMDHENMFWYRQDPGLGLRLIYFSYDVKMKEKGDIPEGYSVSREKKERFSLILESASTNQTSMYLCASSLGGHGSGNTIYFGEGSWLTVV.